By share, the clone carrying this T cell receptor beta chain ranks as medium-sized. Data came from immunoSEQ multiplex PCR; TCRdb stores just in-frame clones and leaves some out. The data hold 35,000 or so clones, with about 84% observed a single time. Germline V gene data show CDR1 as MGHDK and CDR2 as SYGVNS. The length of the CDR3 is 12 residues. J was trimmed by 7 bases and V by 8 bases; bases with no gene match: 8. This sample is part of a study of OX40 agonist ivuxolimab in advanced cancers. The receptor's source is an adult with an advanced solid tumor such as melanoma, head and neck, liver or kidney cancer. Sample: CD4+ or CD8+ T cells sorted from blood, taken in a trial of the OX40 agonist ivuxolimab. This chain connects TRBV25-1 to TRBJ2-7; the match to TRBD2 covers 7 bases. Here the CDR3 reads CASVRREYEQYF. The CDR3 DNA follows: TGTGCCAGCGTGAGGCGGGAGTATGAGCAGTACTTC.